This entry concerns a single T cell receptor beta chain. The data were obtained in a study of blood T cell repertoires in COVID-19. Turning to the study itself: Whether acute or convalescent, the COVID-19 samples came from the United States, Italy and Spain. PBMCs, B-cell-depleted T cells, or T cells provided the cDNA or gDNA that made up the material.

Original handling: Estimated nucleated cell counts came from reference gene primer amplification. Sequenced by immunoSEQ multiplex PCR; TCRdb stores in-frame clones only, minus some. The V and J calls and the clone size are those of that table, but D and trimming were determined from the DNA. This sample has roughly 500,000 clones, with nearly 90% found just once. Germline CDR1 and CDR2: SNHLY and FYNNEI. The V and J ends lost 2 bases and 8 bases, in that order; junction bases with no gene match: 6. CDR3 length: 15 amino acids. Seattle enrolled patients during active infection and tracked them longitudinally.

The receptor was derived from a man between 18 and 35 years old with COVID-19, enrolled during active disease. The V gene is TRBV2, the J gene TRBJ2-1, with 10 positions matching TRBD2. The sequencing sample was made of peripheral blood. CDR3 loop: CASSEIAGGKHEQFF. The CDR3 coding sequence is TGTGCCAGCAGTGAAATAGCGGGAGGAAAACATGAGCAGTTCTTC.